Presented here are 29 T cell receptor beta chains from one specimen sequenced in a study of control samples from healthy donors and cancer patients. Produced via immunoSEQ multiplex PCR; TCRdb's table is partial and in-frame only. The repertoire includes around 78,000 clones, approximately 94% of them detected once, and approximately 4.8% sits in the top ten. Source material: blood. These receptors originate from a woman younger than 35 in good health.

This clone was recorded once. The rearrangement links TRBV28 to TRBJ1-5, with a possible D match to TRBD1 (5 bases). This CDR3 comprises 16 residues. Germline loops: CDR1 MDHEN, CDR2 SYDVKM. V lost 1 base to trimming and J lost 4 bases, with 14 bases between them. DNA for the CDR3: TGTGCCAGCAGTTTATCCCAGTGGGGGGGGAATCAGCCCCAGCATTTT. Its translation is CASSLSQWGGNQPQHF.

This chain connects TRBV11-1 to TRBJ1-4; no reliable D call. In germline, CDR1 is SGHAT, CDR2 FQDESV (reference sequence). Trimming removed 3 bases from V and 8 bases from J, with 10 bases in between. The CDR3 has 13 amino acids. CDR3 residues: CASSFGLSEKLFF. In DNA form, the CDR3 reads TGTGCCAGCAGCTTCGGCCTATCCGAAAAACTGTTTTTT.

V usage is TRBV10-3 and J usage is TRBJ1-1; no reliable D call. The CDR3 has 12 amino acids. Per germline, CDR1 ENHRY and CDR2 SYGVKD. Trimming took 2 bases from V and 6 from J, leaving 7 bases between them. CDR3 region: CAISEVLAEAFF. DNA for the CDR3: TGTGCCATCAGTGAGGTGTTGGCTGAAGCTTTCTTT.

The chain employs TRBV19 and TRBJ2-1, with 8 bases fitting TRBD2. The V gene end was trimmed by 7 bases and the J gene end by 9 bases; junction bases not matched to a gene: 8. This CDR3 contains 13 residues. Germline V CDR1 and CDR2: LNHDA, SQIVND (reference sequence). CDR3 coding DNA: TGTGCCAGTAAAGGCGGGGGGCTTACTGAGCAGTTCTTC. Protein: CASKGGGLTEQFF.

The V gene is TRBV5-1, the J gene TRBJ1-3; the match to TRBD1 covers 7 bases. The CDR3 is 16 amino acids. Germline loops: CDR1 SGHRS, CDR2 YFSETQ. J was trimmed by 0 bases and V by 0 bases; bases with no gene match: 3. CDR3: CASSLGTGISGNTIYF. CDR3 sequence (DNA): TGCGCCAGCAGCTTGGGGACAGGAATCTCTGGAAACACCATATATTTT.

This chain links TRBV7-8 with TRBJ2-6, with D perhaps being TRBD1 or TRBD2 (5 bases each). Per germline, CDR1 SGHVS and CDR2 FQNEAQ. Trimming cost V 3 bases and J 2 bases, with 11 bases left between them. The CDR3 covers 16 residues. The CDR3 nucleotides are TGTGCCAGCAGCTTGGTGGGGACCGCTGGGGCCAACGTCCTGACTTTC. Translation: CASSLVGTAGANVLTF. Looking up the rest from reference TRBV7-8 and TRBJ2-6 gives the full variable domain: GAGVSQSPRYKVAKRGQDVALRCDPISGHVSLFWYQQALGQGPEFLTYFQNEAQLDKSGLPSDRFFAERPEGSVSTLKIQRTQQEDSAVYLCASSLVGTAGANVLTFGAGSRLTVL.

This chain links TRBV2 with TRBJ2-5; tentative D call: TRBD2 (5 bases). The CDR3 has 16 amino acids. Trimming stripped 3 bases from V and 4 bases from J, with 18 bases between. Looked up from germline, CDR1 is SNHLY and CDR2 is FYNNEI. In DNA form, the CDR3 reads TGTGCCAGCAGTGATGGTAACGGATGGAGCGGAGAGACCCAGTACTTC. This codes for CASSDGNGWSGETQYF.

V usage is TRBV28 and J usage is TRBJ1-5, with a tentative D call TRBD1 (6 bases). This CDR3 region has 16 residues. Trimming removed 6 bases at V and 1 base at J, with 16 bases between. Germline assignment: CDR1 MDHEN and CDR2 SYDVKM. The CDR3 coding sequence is TGTGCCAGCAGCGTACAACAGGGAGGAAGCAATCAGCCCCAGCATTTT. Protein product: CASSVQQGGSNQPQHF. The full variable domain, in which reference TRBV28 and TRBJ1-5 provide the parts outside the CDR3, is DVKVTQSSRYLVKRTGEKVFLECVQDMDHENMFWYRQDPGLGLRLIYFSYDVKMKEKGDIPEGYSVSREKKERFSLILESASTNQTSMYLCASSVQQGGSNQPQHFGDGTRLSIL.

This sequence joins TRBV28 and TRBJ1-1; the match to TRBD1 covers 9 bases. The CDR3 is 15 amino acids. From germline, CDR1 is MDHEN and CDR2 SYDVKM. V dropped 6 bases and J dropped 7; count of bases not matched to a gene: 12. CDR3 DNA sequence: TGTGCCAGCAGCCACTATATGGGGGGACAGGGTGAAGCTTTCTTT. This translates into CASSHYMGGQGEAFF. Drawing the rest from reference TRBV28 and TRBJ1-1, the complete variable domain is DVKVTQSSRYLVKRTGEKVFLECVQDMDHENMFWYRQDPGLGLRLIYFSYDVKMKEKGDIPEGYSVSREKKERFSLILESASTNQTSMYLCASSHYMGGQGEAFFGQGTRLTVV.

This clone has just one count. This CDR3 reads CASSTAGPQRAGELFF. The CDR3 nucleotides are TGTGCCAGCAGTACTGCCGGGCCCCAACGGGCCGGGGAGCTGTTTTTT. J is TRBJ2-2 and V is TRBV2, with no clear D. CDR1 is SNHLY and CDR2 is FYNNEI in the germline V gene. Deletions cut 5 bases from V and 6 bases from J, with 19 bases between. This CDR3 region has 16 residues.

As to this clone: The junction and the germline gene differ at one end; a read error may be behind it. The DNA for the CDR3 is TGTGCCAGCAGCTTGCAGGGGATGAAGACCCGGTACTTC. Translating gives CASSLQGMKTRYF. This chain links TRBV5-4 with TRBJ2-5; tentatively, D is TRBD1 (6 bases). Germline V gene sequence: CDR1 SGHNT, CDR2 YYREEE (reference sequence). This CDR3 contains 13 residues.

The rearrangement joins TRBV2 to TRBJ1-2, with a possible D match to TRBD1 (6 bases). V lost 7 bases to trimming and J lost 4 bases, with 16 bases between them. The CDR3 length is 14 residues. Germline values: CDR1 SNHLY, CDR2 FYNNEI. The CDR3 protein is CASNPQGSFYGYTF. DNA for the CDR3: TGTGCCAGCAATCCCCAGGGGAGTTTCTATGGCTACACCTTC.

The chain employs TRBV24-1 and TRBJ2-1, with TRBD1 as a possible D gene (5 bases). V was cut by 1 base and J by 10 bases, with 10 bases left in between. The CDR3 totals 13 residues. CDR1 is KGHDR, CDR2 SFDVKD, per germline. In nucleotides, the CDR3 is TGTGCCACCAGTGATTTAAGGGCAGGGGAGCAGTTCTTC. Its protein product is CATSDLRAGEQFF.

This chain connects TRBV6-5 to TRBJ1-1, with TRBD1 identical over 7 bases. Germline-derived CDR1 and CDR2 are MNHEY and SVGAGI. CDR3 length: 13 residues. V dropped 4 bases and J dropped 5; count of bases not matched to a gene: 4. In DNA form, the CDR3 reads TGTGCCAGCAGTTGGACAGGAGGTACTGAAGCTTTCTTT. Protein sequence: CASSWTGGTEAFF.

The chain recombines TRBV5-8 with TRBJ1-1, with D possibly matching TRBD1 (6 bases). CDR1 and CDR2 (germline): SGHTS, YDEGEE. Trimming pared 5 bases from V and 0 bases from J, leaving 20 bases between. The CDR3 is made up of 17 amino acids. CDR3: CASRSGTRRGMNTEAFF. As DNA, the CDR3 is TGTGCCAGCAGAAGCGGGACAAGGCGGGGAATGAACACTGAAGCTTTCTTT.

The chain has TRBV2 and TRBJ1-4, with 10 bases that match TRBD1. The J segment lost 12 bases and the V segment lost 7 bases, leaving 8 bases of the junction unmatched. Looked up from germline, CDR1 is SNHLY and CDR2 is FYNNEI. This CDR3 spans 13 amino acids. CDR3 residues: CASKGQGNFELFF. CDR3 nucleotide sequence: TGTGCCAGCAAGGGACAGGGGAATTTTGAACTGTTTTTT.

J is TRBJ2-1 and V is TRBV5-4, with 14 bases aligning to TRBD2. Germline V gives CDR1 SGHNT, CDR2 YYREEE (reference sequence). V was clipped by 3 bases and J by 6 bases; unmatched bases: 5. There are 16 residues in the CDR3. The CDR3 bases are TGTGCCAGCAGCTGGGGACTAGCGGGAGAGGGCAATGAGCAGTTCTTC. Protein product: CASSWGLAGEGNEQFF.

DNA of the CDR3: TGCGCCAGCAGTGAGACGGGGGGCGCAGGTTCACCCCTCCACTTT. Protein sequence: CASSETGGAGSPLHF. The J gene is TRBJ1-6, the V gene TRBV10-2, with a possible D match to TRBD1 (6 bases). CDR1 and CDR2 from the germline V gene are WSHSY and SAAADI. Trimming took 2 bases from V and 9 from J, leaving 14 bases between them. The CDR3 spans 15 residues.

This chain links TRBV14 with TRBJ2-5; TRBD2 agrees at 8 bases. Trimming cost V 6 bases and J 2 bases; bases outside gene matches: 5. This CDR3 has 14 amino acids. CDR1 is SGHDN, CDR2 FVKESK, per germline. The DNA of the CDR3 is TGTGCCAGCAGGCGTAGCGGGGCTCAAGAGACCCAGTACTTC. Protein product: CASRRSGAQETQYF.

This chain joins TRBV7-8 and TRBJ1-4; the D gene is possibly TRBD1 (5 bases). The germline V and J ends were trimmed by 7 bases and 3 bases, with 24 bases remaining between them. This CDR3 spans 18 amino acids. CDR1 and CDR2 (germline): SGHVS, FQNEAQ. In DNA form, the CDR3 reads TGTGCCAGCACTCTAGGGGCGCGATCGACGGTGCCTAATGAAAAACTGTTTTTT. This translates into CASTLGARSTVPNEKLFF.

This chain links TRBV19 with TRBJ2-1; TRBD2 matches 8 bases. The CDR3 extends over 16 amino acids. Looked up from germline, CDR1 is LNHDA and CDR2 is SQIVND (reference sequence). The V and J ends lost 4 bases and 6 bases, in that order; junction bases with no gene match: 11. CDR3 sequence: CASSTLRGGRGNEQFF. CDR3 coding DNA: TGTGCCAGTAGTACCCTACGGGGGGGCCGTGGCAATGAGCAGTTCTTC. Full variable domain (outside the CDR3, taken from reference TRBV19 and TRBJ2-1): DGGITQSPKYLFRKEGQNVTLSCEQNLNHDAMYWYRQDPGQGLRLIYYSQIVNDFQKGDIAEGYSVSREKKESFPLTVTSAQKNPTAFYLCASSTLRGGRGNEQFFGPGTRLTVL.

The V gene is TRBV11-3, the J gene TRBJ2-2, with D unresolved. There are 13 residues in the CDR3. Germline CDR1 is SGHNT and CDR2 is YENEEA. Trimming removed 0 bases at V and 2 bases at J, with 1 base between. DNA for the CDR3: TGTGCCAGCAGCTTAGATAACACCGGGGAGCTGTTTTTT. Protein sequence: CASSLDNTGELFF.

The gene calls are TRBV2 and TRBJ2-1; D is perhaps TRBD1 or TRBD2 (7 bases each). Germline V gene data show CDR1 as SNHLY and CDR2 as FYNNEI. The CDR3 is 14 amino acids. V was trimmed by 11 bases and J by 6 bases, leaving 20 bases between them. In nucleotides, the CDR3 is TGTGCCGGGAGGGTGACAGGGTTTTTCAATGAGCAGTTCTTC. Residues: CAGRVTGFFNEQFF.

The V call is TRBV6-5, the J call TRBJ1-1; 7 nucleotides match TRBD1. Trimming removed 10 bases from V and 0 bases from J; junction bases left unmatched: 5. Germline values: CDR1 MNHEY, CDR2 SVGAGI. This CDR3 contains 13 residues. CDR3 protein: CANRRGVNTEAFF. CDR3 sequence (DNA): TGTGCCAACCGCAGGGGGGTGAACACTGAAGCTTTCTTT.

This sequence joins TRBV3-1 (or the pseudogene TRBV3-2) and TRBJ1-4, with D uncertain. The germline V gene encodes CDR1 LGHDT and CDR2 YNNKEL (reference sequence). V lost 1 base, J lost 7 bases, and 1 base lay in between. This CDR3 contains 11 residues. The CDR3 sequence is CASSQGEKLFF. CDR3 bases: TGTGCCAGCAGCCAAGGTGAAAAACTGTTTTTT.

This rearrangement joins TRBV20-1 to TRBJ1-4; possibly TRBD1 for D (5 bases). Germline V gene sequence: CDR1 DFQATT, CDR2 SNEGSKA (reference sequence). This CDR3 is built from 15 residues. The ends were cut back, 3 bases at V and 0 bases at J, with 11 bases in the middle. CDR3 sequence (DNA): TGCAGTGCTAGTTTTTCGACAGCAACTAATGAAAAACTGTTTTTT. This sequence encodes CSASFSTATNEKLFF.

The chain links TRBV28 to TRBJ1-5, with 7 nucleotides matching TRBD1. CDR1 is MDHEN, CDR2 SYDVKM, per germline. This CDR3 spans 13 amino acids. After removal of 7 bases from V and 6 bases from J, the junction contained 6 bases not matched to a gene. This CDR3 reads CASTDRVGQPQHF. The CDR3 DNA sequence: TGTGCCAGCACTGACAGGGTTGGTCAGCCCCAGCATTTT. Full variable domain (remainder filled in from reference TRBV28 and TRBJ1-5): DVKVTQSSRYLVKRTGEKVFLECVQDMDHENMFWYRQDPGLGLRLIYFSYDVKMKEKGDIPEGYSVSREKKERFSLILESASTNQTSMYLCASTDRVGQPQHFGDGTRLSIL.

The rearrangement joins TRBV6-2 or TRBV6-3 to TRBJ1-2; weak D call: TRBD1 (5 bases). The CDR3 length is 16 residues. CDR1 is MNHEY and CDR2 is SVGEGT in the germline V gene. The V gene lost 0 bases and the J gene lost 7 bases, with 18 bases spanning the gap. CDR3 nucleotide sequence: TGTGCCAGCAGTTACTCTCGTGGCAGGGTTTCTTTTGGCTACACCTTC. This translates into CASSYSRGRVSFGYTF.

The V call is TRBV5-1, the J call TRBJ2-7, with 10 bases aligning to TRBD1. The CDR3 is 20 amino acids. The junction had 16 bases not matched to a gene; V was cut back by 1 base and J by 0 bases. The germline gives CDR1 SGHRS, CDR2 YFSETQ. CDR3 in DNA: TGCGCCAGCAGCTTGATTATCGGGACAGGGGTCCTTTTGACCTCCTACGAGCAGTACTTC. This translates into CASSLIIGTGVLLTSYEQYF.